The next 11 T cell receptor beta chains were all read from a single sample in a study of cytomegalovirus exposure and HLA in healthy donors. Use of 60 Vbeta and 13 Jbeta primers characterized the PCR. Generated by immunoSEQ multiplex PCR, the TCRdb table keeps only in-frame clones and is missing some. The top ten clones hold approximately 1% of a sample with over 100,000 clones, more than 70% of them seen once. The sequenced sample was PBMCs. The source is a male donor in good health and CMV-seronegative.

The rearrangement links TRBV19 to TRBJ2-1, with 7 positions matching TRBD2. The germline gives CDR1 LNHDA, CDR2 SQIVND (reference sequence). Trimming took 6 bases from V and 1 from J; bases not matched to a gene: 18. The CDR3 totals 19 residues. In nucleotides, the CDR3 is TGTGCCAGTAGCACGACTAGCTACCTATCCCCTGTATCCTACAATGAGCAGTTCTTC. Its translation is CASSTTSYLSPVSYNEQFF. Supplemented by reference TRBV19 and TRBJ2-1, the full variable domain reads DGGITQSPKYLFRKEGQNVTLSCEQNLNHDAMYWYRQDPGQGLRLIYYSQIVNDFQKGDIAEGYSVSREKKESFPLTVTSAQKNPTAFYLCASSTTSYLSPVSYNEQFFGPGTRLTVL.

The chain joins TRBV4-2 to TRBJ2-7; 7 nucleotides align to TRBD2. The CDR3 has 14 residues. The J segment lost 4 bases and the V segment lost 6 bases, leaving 9 bases of the junction unmatched. Germline-derived CDR1 and CDR2 are LGHNA and YNFKEQ. CDR3 coding DNA: TGTGCCAGCAGTCTAAAGGGGAGGGAGTACGAGCAGTACTTC. It specifies CASSLKGREYEQYF.

This clone was observed once. V and J are TRBV10-3 and TRBJ1-6; D not resolved. CDR1 ENHRY and CDR2 SYGVKD come from the germline V gene. The CDR3 sequence is 13 residues long. V gave up 2 bases and J gave up 10 bases, with 9 bases separating them. DNA for the CDR3: TGTGCCATCAGTGAGGAGCAGGAATCACCCCTCCACTTT. This gives the protein CAISEEQESPLHF.

The CDR3 nucleotides read TGTGCCAGCAGCTGGACAGAGAACACTGAAGCTTTCTTT. Its protein product is CASSWTENTEAFF. The chain uses TRBV5-8 and TRBJ1-1; the D gene is possibly TRBD1 (6 bases). CDR1 is SGHTS, CDR2 YDEGEE, per germline. CDR3 length equals 13 residues. V lost 3 bases and J 1 base, leaving 7 bases between the germline ends.

The gene calls are TRBV5-1 and TRBJ2-5; weak D call: TRBD2 (5 bases). The DNA end is more similar to TRBJ2-7, so the J call may be wrong. The germline V gene encodes CDR1 SGHRS and CDR2 YFSETQ. This CDR3 is 12 amino acids long. CDR3 sequence: CASSFAGGEQYF. CDR3 DNA sequence: TGCGCCAGCAGCTTTGCGGGTGGCGAGCAGTACTTC.

This clone was seen a handful of times. This rearrangement joins TRBV10-3 to TRBJ1-2; TRBD1 matches at 8 bases. V lost 6 bases, J lost 0 bases, and 3 bases stayed unmatched. The CDR3 contains 14 residues. The germline V gene encodes CDR1 ENHRY and CDR2 SYGVKD. The CDR3, as DNA: TGTGCCATCAGCAGACAGGGGACTAACTATGGCTACACCTTC. It is translated as CAISRQGTNYGYTF.

This sequence joins TRBV11-2 and TRBJ2-1, with 10 bases matching TRBD1. This CDR3 has 18 residues. Germline values: CDR1 SGHAT, CDR2 FQNNGV. J gave up 3 bases and V 4 bases, and 12 bases lay outside the gene matches. CDR3: CASSSLGGQGLHYNEQFF. In DNA, the CDR3 is TGTGCCAGCAGCTCGTTAGGGGGACAGGGGTTACACTACAATGAGCAGTTCTTC.

The chain links TRBV18 to TRBJ2-7; D unclear. The CDR3 totals 11 residues. Germline-derived CDR1 and CDR2 are KGHSH and LQKENI. V was cut by 3 bases and J by 7 bases, with 7 bases left in between. The CDR3: CASSPNEEQYF. The CDR3 nucleotides are TGTGCCAGCTCACCTAATGAGGAGCAGTACTTC. The complete variable domain, with remaining parts taken from reference TRBV18 and TRBJ2-7, reads NAGVMQNPRHLVRRRGQEARLRCSPMKGHSHVYWYRQLPEEGLKFMVYLQKENIIDESGMPKERFSAEFPKEGPSILRIQQVVRGDSAAYFCASSPNEEQYFGPGTRLTVT.

The chain carries TRBV7-3 and TRBJ2-1, with 9 bases identical to TRBD2. The V segment lost 5 bases and the J segment 9 bases; nucleotides outside the gene matches: 2. CDR3 length: 12 amino acids. Looked up from germline, CDR1 is SGHTA and CDR2 is FQGTGA. CDR3 residues: CASSDSGGEQFF. In DNA, the CDR3 is TGTGCCAGCAGCGATAGCGGGGGTGAGCAGTTCTTC.

The chain recombines TRBV30 with TRBJ1-5, with 8 nucleotides matching TRBD1. The germline gives CDR1 GTSNPN, CDR2 SVGIG (reference sequence). The CDR3 spans 12 residues. V lost 3 bases and J lost 7; bases outside the gene matches: 2. The CDR3 nucleotides are TGTGCCTGGAGACAGGGGGGCCAGCCCCAGCATTTT. It specifies CAWRQGGQPQHF.

The gene calls are TRBV15 and TRBJ2-1; 11 bases match TRBD1. Unmatched junction bases numbered 11, after V lost 3 bases and J lost 4 bases. The length of the CDR3 is 18 residues. The germline gives CDR1 LNHNV, CDR2 YYDKDF (reference sequence). The CDR3 reads CATSSLLQRDRGYNEQFF. CDR3 sequence (DNA): TGTGCCACCAGCAGTCTACTACAGCGGGACAGGGGGTACAATGAGCAGTTCTTC.